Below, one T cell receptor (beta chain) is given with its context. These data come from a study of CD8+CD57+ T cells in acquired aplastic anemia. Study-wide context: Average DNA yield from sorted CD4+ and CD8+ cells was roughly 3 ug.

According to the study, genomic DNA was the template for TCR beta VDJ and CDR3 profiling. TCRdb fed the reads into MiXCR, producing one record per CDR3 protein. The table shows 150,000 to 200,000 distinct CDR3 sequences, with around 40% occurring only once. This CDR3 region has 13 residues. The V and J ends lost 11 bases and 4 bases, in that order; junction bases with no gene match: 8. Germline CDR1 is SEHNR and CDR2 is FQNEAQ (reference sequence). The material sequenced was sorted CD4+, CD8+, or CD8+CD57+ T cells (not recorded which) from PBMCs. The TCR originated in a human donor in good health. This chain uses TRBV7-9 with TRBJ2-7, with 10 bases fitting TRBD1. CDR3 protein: CADPGTGDYEQYF. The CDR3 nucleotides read TGTGCCGACCCCGGGACAGGGGATTACGAGCAGTACTTC.